Each of the 9 T cell receptor beta chains below was sequenced from the same sample in a study of shared clonotypes between healthy human individuals. Profiled with immunoSEQ multiplex PCR; TCRdb holds only in-frame clones, not every one. The sample has 2.5 million or so clones; more than 80% are singletons. The sequenced sample consisted of naive CD4+ T cells sorted from blood. Subset here: CD45RA+ positively selected. These receptors all stem from a man between 18 and 29 years old in good health.

On this clone itself: Within the sample, other DNA sequences also encode this same CDR3. The chain employs TRBV5-1 and TRBJ1-4, with D unclear. This CDR3 spans 14 amino acids. V gave up 0 bases and J gave up 5 bases, with 8 bases separating them. Germline V gene sequence: CDR1 SGHRS, CDR2 YFSETQ. CDR3 loop: CASSLGGGNEKLFF. CDR3 sequence (DNA): TGCGCCAGCAGCTTGGGTGGTGGGAATGAAAAACTGTTTTTT. Combining the CDR3 with reference TRBV5-1 and TRBJ1-4 gives the whole variable domain KAGVTQTPRYLIKTRGQQVTLSCSPISGHRSVSWYQQTPGQGLQFLFEYFSETQRNKGNFPGRFSGRQFSNSRSEMNVSTLELGDSALYLCASSLGGGNEKLFFGSGTQLSVL.

This sequence joins TRBV5-4 and TRBJ2-1; TRBD2 matches 10 bases. J lost 3 bases, V lost 5 bases, and 5 bases had no gene match. The germline V gene has CDR1 SGHNT and CDR2 YYREEE (reference sequence). CDR3 size: 15 residues. DNA of the CDR3: TGTGCCAGCAGTCCTAGCGGGAGAGACTACAATGAGCAGTTCTTC. As protein: CASSPSGRDYNEQFF.

The chain is built from TRBV10-3 and TRBJ2-7; 9 nucleotides line up with TRBD1. There are 15 residues in the CDR3. The trim removed 0 bases at V and 2 bases at J, leaving 2 bases unmatched. Germline lookup yields CDR1 ENHRY and CDR2 SYGVKD. The CDR3 sequence: CAISESWDRAYEQYF. As DNA, the CDR3 is TGTGCCATCAGTGAGTCTTGGGACAGGGCCTACGAGCAGTACTTC.

This clone has only one observation. The CDR3 coding sequence is TGTGCCAGTAGTGCCGGGTCAAACACCGGGGAGCTGTTTTTT. Residues: CASSAGSNTGELFF. This chain uses TRBV19 with TRBJ2-2; the D is unclear. V was shortened by 5 bases and J by 2 bases, with 9 bases between the two germline ends. In germline, CDR1 is LNHDA, CDR2 SQIVND (reference sequence). The CDR3 sequence is 14 residues long. The variable domain in full, with the rest retrieved from reference TRBV19 and TRBJ2-2, is DGGITQSPKYLFRKEGQNVTLSCEQNLNHDAMYWYRQDPGQGLRLIYYSQIVNDFQKGDIAEGYSVSREKKESFPLTVTSAQKNPTAFYLCASSAGSNTGELFFGEGSRLTVL.

The genes are TRBV5-1 and TRBJ2-3, with D unresolved. The CDR3 length is 16 residues. V lost 0 bases and J lost 7, with 18 bases in between. Germline V CDR1 and CDR2: SGHRS, YFSETQ. The CDR3 loop reads CASSLDILSGGNTQYF. For the CDR3, the DNA is TGCGCCAGCAGCTTGGATATCCTTTCTGGTGGAAATACGCAGTATTTT.

J is TRBJ1-1 and V is TRBV5-4; TRBD1 is a possible D gene (6 bases). Trimming removed 0 bases at V and 8 bases at J, with 17 bases between. CDR3 length: 15 amino acids. Germline V lookup: CDR1 SGHNT, CDR2 YYREEE (reference sequence). In nucleotides, the CDR3 is TGTGCCAGCAGCTTGGGGGGGCAGGGAACAAGGGAAGCTTTCTTT. Its protein product is CASSLGGQGTREAFF.

CDR3 in DNA: TGTGCCAGCAGAAGGGGAACTAGCGGCACAGATACGCAGTATTTT. Encoded protein: CASRRGTSGTDTQYF. The V call is TRBV6-1, the J call TRBJ2-3; TRBD2 matches at 7 bases. This CDR3 contains 15 residues. Germline-derived CDR1 and CDR2 are MNHNS and SASEGT. V gave up 6 bases and J gave up 1 base; unmatched junction bases: 7.

This chain uses TRBV19 with TRBJ2-1; tentatively, D is TRBD1 or TRBD2 (5 bases each). Trimming pared 3 bases from V and 6 bases from J, leaving 15 bases between. Germline V gene data show CDR1 as LNHDA and CDR2 as SQIVND (reference sequence). The length of the CDR3 is 15 residues. The CDR3 sequence is CASSITGPPLNEQFF. CDR3 nucleotides: TGTGCCAGTAGTATTACGGGGCCGCCTCTCAATGAGCAGTTCTTC.

The chain combines TRBV11-3 with TRBJ2-6; D unclear. The CDR3 spans 14 residues. V was pared by 5 bases and J by 4 bases, with 9 bases between. Per the germline V gene, CDR1 is SGHNT and CDR2 is YENEEA. CDR3 DNA: TGTGCCAGCAGCACTGATGGGGGGGCCAACGTCCTGACTTTC. Amino acids: CASSTDGGANVLTF.